These T cell receptor beta chains were read from a single sample in a study of T cell responses to AZD1222 COVID-19 vaccine. Measured with immunoSEQ multiplex PCR; TCRdb has only the in-frame clones, and not every one. The data contain approximately 170,000 clones, approximately 90% of them singletons. This material consisted of peripheral blood, taken 28 days after the second AZD1222 dose. Receptors were obtained from an adult who received the AZD1222 COVID-19 vaccine. Each CDR3 is given with its conserved first and last residue. The order of the fields is clone size, CDR3 length, V gene, J gene, D gene, CDR3 DNA, CDR3 protein. The D gene is left open where the match is weak. Clone size is shown for a subset of rows, as once, few, many or a class of expanded clone.

once,12,TRBV6-5,TRBJ1-1,.,TGTGCCAGCAGGGGTAAATTCACTGAAGCTTTCTTT,CASRGKFTEAFF
.,16,TRBV4-2,TRBJ1-4,TRBD1,TGTGCCAGCAGCCAAGATAGGACAGGGGGACCGGAAAAACTGTTTTTT,CASSQDRTGGPEKLFF
.,14,TRBV5-6,TRBJ2-5,.,TGTGCCAGCAGCTGGCGGGACTCGCAAGAGACCCAGTACTTC,CASSWRDSQETQYF
once,14,TRBV4-2,TRBJ1-1,.,TGTGCCAGCAGCCAGCTAACAGCGGTAACTGAAGCTTTCTTT,CASSQLTAVTEAFF
.,15,TRBV28,TRBJ1-3,TRBD1,TGTGCCAGCATAAGGGGACAGTACTCTGGAAACACCATATATTTT,CASIRGQYSGNTIYF
.,16,TRBV3-1/TRBV3-2,TRBJ1-1,.,TGTGCCAGCAGCCAACCGGAAGCGGCACTAAACACTGAAGCTTTCTTT,CASSQPEAALNTEAFF
.,12,TRBV7-9,TRBJ2-1,.,TGTGCCAGCAGCTTACAGACATCGTCAGAGTTCTTC,CASSLQTSSEFF
.,14,TRBV3-1/TRBV3-2,TRBJ2-3,TRBD1,TGTGCCAGCAGCCAAGATTGGGACAGAGATACGCAGTATTTT,CASSQDWDRDTQYF
.,15,TRBV27,TRBJ1-2,TRBD1,TGTGCCAGCAGTAACACAGGGGGCGCAGTCTATGGCTACACCTTC,CASSNTGGAVYGYTF
once,11,TRBV19,TRBJ1-2,.,TGTGCCAGTAGTATAGGAGACCTAAGGGCCTTC,CASSIGDLRAF
.,15,TRBV3-1/TRBV3-2,TRBJ1-3,.,TGTGCCAGCAGCCAACAGAGGAGCTCTGGAAACACCATATATTTT,CASSQQRSSGNTIYF
.,11,TRBV5-5,TRBJ2-7,.,TGTGCCAGCAGCTTTCTGTACGAGCAGTACTTC,CASSFLYEQYF
.,17,TRBV11-2,TRBJ2-3,.,TGTGCCAGCAGCCAGGGATTCCGGATAATTAGCACAGATACGCAGTATTTT,CASSQGFRIISTDTQYF
.,13,TRBV5-1,TRBJ2-2,.,TGCGCCAGCAGCCCCTTTGGAACCGGGGAGCTGTTTTTT,CASSPFGTGELFF
.,18,TRBV7-3,TRBJ2-6,.,TGTGCCAGCAGCTTAGGGGCAGGGGCCCACTCTGGGGCCAACGTCCTGACTTTC,CASSLGAGAHSGANVLTF
.,13,TRBV4-2,TRBJ1-2,.,TGTGCCAGCAGCCAGAGGGGGAATTATGGCTACACCTTC,CASSQRGNYGYTF
.,15,TRBV5-5,TRBJ1-5,.,TGTGCCAGCAGCTTAGGTCAGGGAAGCAATCAGCCCCAGCATTTT,CASSLGQGSNQPQHF
.,13,TRBV6-5,TRBJ2-2,.,TGTGCCAGCAGACGCGGACCCACCGGGGAGCTGTTTTTT,CASRRGPTGELFF
.,12,TRBV10-3,TRBJ2-1,.,TGTGCCATCAGTGAGGAGGAGAGGGAGCAGTTCTTC,CAISEEEREQFF
.,18,TRBV9,TRBJ1-3,.,TGTGCCAGCAGCGTAGATCCCAAAGCGGGGGCGTGGGGAAACACCATATATTTT,CASSVDPKAGAWGNTIYF
few,15,TRBV2,TRBJ1-5,.,TGTGCCAGCAGTTTGGACAGTAATAGCAATCAGCCCCAGCATTTT,CASSLDSNSNQPQHF
.,11,TRBV12-3/TRBV12-4,TRBJ1-1,.,TGTGCCAGCAGGGGCCGTAGGGAAGCTTTCTTT,CASRGRREAFF
.,14,TRBV14,TRBJ2-2,.,TGTGCCAGCAGCCAAGCAGTCTTCACCGGGGAGCTGTTTTTT,CASSQAVFTGELFF
.,18,TRBV7-2,TRBJ1-2,.,TGTGCCAGCAGCTTAGATACGGGAGGGGCTCCTTTAAACTATGGCTACACCTTC,CASSLDTGGAPLNYGYTF
.,15,TRBV3-1/TRBV3-2,TRBJ2-2,.,TGTGCCAGCAGCCAACCGGGTGCAAACACCGGGGAGCTGTTTTTT,CASSQPGANTGELFF
.,12,TRBV9,TRBJ2-5,.,TGTGCCAGCAGCGGGCTCCAAGAGACCCAGTACTTC,CASSGLQETQYF
.,15,TRBV19,TRBJ1-6,.,TGTGCCAGTACGCGGGAGGGGCTCTATAATTCACCCCTCCACTTT,CASTREGLYNSPLHF